The next 29 T cell receptor beta chains were all read from a single sample in a study of control samples from healthy donors and cancer patients. Using immunoSEQ multiplex PCR, the repertoire was profiled, and TCRdb retains in-frame clones only, with some absent. Among about 60,000 clones, approximately 90% were seen once, and the ten largest hold roughly 1.2%. Sequenced: PBMCs. The source of these receptors is a woman in her forties or fifties with colorectal cancer.

The CDR3 is CASSTEDTQYF. The CDR3 DNA reads as TGTGCCAGTAGTACAGAAGATACGCAGTATTTT. The J gene is TRBJ2-3, the V gene TRBV19; D is undetermined. In germline, CDR1 is LNHDA, CDR2 SQIVND (reference sequence). This CDR3 has 11 amino acids. Trimming left V 4 bases short and J 5 bases short, with 4 bases between.

The DNA of the CDR3 is TGCGCCAGCAGCCCGGAAGGTAGGGCCCGGTCTGATACGCAGTATTTT. Residues: CASSPEGRARSDTQYF. The V call is TRBV5-1, the J call TRBJ2-3; no definite D call. Germline assignment: CDR1 SGHRS and CDR2 YFSETQ. This CDR3 comprises 16 residues. Deletions cut 4 bases from V and 6 bases from J, with 21 bases between.

This sequence joins TRBV6-6 and TRBJ2-3; D not resolved. The CDR3 consists of 15 residues. Germline V gene lookup returns CDR1 MNHNY and CDR2 SVGAGI (reference sequence). V gave up 2 bases and J gave up 0 bases, with 9 bases separating them. The CDR3, as DNA: TGTGCCAGCAGTTACGGGCAACCTAGCACAGATACGCAGTATTTT. Translating gives CASSYGQPSTDTQYF.

The V gene is TRBV6-6, the J gene TRBJ1-2; 8 nucleotides match TRBD1. Germline V lookup: CDR1 MNHNY, CDR2 SVGAGI (reference sequence). The CDR3 spans 15 residues. V was pared by 4 bases and J by 4 bases, with 8 bases of the junction left unmatched. CDR3 sequence: CASSFGQGGTYGYTF. The CDR3 region has the DNA TGTGCCAGCAGTTTCGGACAGGGAGGTACCTATGGCTACACCTTC.

CDR3 residues: CASRRTRDEQFF. CDR3 nucleotide sequence: TGTGCCAGCAGACGGACACGAGATGAGCAGTTCTTC. The rearrangement links TRBV28 to TRBJ2-1; D possibly corresponds to TRBD1 (5 bases). V dropped 6 bases and J dropped 8 bases, with 11 bases sitting between them. From germline, CDR1 is MDHEN and CDR2 SYDVKM. This CDR3 is 12 amino acids long.

The genes are TRBV7-5 and TRBJ1-1. TRBV7-5 is assigned pseudogene status. This CDR3 has 8 residues. The CDR3 loop reads CVRRSAFF. As DNA, the CDR3 is TGTGTCAGAAGGTCCGCTTTCTTT.

The V call is TRBV3-1 (or the pseudogene TRBV3-2), the J call TRBJ1-1; D is unresolved. V lost 0 bases, J lost 5 bases, and 10 bases lay in between. Germline-derived CDR1 and CDR2 are LGHDT and YNNKEL (reference sequence). The CDR3 is 14 amino acids. CDR3 bases: TGTGCCAGCAGCCAAGATTGGGGTGGGACTGAAGCTTTCTTT. Its translation is CASSQDWGGTEAFF.

The chain carries TRBV3-1 (or the pseudogene TRBV3-2) and TRBJ2-5; D ambiguous. The CDR3 sequence is 12 residues long. Germline V CDR1 and CDR2: LGHDT, YNNKEL (reference sequence). V was clipped by 5 bases and J by 1 base, with 5 bases between them. In nucleotides, the CDR3 is TGTGCCAGCAGCTATAGCCAAGAGACCCAGTACTTC. Encoded protein: CASSYSQETQYF.

This sequence joins TRBV5-1 and TRBJ2-7; D may correspond to TRBD1 or TRBD2 (5 bases each). The germline gives CDR1 SGHRS, CDR2 YFSETQ. CDR3 length equals 15 residues. The ends were cut back, 4 bases at V and 4 bases at J, with 18 bases in the middle. Written as DNA, the CDR3 is TGCGCCAGCAGCCCCGGGGCCAGGGCCAATTACGAGCAGTACTTC. It is translated as CASSPGARANYEQYF.

Only one count was recorded for this clone. This chain links TRBV5-1 with TRBJ2-2; 8 positions agree with TRBD2. The V gene end was trimmed by 0 bases and the J gene end by 0 bases; junction bases not matched to a gene: 7. The CDR3 extends over 18 amino acids. The germline V gene encodes CDR1 SGHRS and CDR2 YFSETQ. The CDR3 here is CASSLERGGGTNTGELFF. In DNA form, the CDR3 reads TGCGCCAGCAGCTTGGAGCGTGGCGGGGGGACGAACACCGGGGAGCTGTTTTTT.

V and J are TRBV11-3 and TRBJ2-1; 7 nucleotides agree with TRBD1. This CDR3 spans 13 amino acids. V lost 6 bases, J lost 5 bases, and 4 bases stayed unmatched. Germline CDR1 reads SGHNT; CDR2 reads YENEEA. The CDR3 protein is CASRRGTDNEQFF. The CDR3 DNA sequence: TGTGCCAGCAGACGTGGGACAGACAATGAGCAGTTCTTC.

V is TRBV7-7 and J is TRBJ2-2; 8 bases align to TRBD1. V was pared by 5 bases and J by 2 bases, with 4 bases of the junction left unmatched. The CDR3 runs 15 residues. The germline V gene encodes CDR1 SSHAT and CDR2 FNYEAQ (reference sequence). The CDR3 DNA sequence: TGTGCCAGCAGCAAGGGGACAGGAAACACCGGGGAGCTGTTTTTT. Amino acids: CASSKGTGNTGELFF. The variable domain in full, with the rest retrieved from reference TRBV7-7 and TRBJ2-2, is GAGVSQSPRYKVTKRGQDVTLRCDPISSHATLYWYQQALGQGPEFLTYFNYEAQPDKSGLPSDRFSAERPEGSISTLTIQRTEQRDSAMYRCASSKGTGNTGELFFGEGSRLTVL.

This sequence joins TRBV7-9 and TRBJ1-4; no clear D gene. CDR1 and CDR2 from the germline V gene are SEHNR and FQNEAQ (reference sequence). Trimming left V 5 bases short and J 3 bases short, with 13 bases between. The CDR3 is 15 residues long. The CDR3, as DNA: TGTGCCAGCAGCAGAGGACGGTACCCTAATGAAAAACTGTTTTTT. Translation: CASSRGRYPNEKLFF.

The chain links TRBV2 to TRBJ2-3; 13 bases are a match to TRBD2. Germline trimming cut 4 bases from V and 7 bases from J; bases unmatched to any gene: 8. Per germline, CDR1 SNHLY and CDR2 FYNNEI. This CDR3 is built from 16 residues. CDR3: CASSARLAGGPYTQYF. In DNA form, the CDR3 reads TGTGCCAGCAGTGCCAGACTAGCGGGAGGCCCATATACGCAGTATTTT.

The rearrangement joins TRBV5-1 to TRBJ2-5, with D possibly matching TRBD2 (7 bases). The CDR3 extends over 15 amino acids. CDR1 is SGHRS, CDR2 YFSETQ, per germline. The V end was cut by 0 bases, the J end by 6 bases, with 15 bases between. The CDR3 spells CASSLASGGLKTQYF. As DNA, the CDR3 is TGCGCCAGCAGCTTGGCCTCCGGGGGGCTGAAGACCCAGTACTTC.

The sample holds one count of this clone. This rearrangement joins TRBV7-6 to TRBJ2-7; possible D gene TRBD2, 7 bases. The CDR3 runs to 16 residues. Trimming cost V 3 bases and J 6 bases, with 21 bases left between them. The germline V gene has CDR1 SGHVS and CDR2 FNYEAQ. CDR3 amino acids: CASSFLLFPRGGEQYF. The DNA for the CDR3 is TGTGCCAGCAGCTTTCTCTTATTCCCAAGGGGGGGCGAGCAGTACTTC.

The chain recombines TRBV18 with TRBJ2-7; D might be TRBD1 (6 bases). The V gene lost 0 bases and the J gene lost 2 bases, with 8 bases spanning the gap. From germline, CDR1 is KGHSH and CDR2 LQKENI. The CDR3 has 14 residues. CDR3 region: CASSPPRGTYEQYF. CDR3 nucleotide sequence: TGTGCCAGCTCACCACCCAGGGGCACCTACGAGCAGTACTTC.

The J gene is TRBJ2-5, the V gene TRBV5-6; 7 nucleotides match TRBD1. This CDR3 comprises 12 residues. Germline trimming cut 4 bases from V and 9 bases from J; bases unmatched to any gene: 6. The V gene's germline CDR1 is SGHDT and CDR2 YYEEEE. The CDR3 DNA reads as TGTGCCAGCAGCGGCAGGGGGTTGGCCCAGTACTTC. Translating it yields CASSGRGLAQYF. The full variable domain, completed using reference TRBV5-6 and TRBJ2-5, is DAGVTQSPTHLIKTRGQQVTLRCSPKSGHDTVSWYQQALGQGPQFIFQYYEEEERQRGNFPDRFSGHQFPNYSSELNVNALLLGDSALYLCASSGRGLAQYFGPGTRLLVL.

This rearrangement joins TRBV7-3 to TRBJ2-1; TRBD2 matches 13 bases. V lost 6 bases, J lost 6 bases, and 14 bases stayed unmatched. Germline CDR1 and CDR2: SGHTA and FQGTGA. CDR3 length: 18 residues. This chain's CDR3 is CASSPGLAGLTHLNEQFF. CDR3 DNA sequence: TGTGCCAGCAGTCCGGGACTAGCGGGATTGACACATCTCAATGAGCAGTTCTTC.

The rearrangement uses TRBV28 and TRBJ2-7, with TRBD2 identical over 7 bases. J gave up 2 bases and V 6 bases, and 4 bases lay outside the gene matches. CDR1 MDHEN and CDR2 SYDVKM come from the germline V gene. The CDR3 totals 13 residues. CDR3 loop: CASSPSGAYEQYF. The CDR3 DNA follows: TGTGCCAGCAGCCCCAGCGGGGCCTACGAGCAGTACTTC.

This clone was seen a single time. The V and J genes are TRBV9 and TRBJ2-1; 8 bases fit TRBD1. Germline lookup yields CDR1 SGDLS and CDR2 YYNGEE. V was pared by 4 bases and J by 8 bases, with 8 bases of the junction left unmatched. This CDR3 is 14 amino acids long. CDR3 sequence reads: CASSSRTGLDEQFF. The CDR3 DNA is TGTGCCAGCAGCTCCCGGACAGGGCTGGATGAGCAGTTCTTC.

The chain combines TRBV12-5 with TRBJ1-6; D is ambiguous. This CDR3 has 17 amino acids. CDR1 is LGHNT, CDR2 FRNRAP, per germline. The V gene lost 0 bases and the J gene lost 0 bases, with 9 bases spanning the gap. The CDR3 nucleotides read TGTGCTAGTGGTTTGGTATTTTTTAGCTCCTATAATTCACCCCTCCACTTT. It translates to CASGLVFFSSYNSPLHF.

This chain joins TRBV5-1 and TRBJ2-3; no clear D gene. The CDR3 has 14 amino acids. Per the germline V gene, CDR1 is SGHRS and CDR2 is YFSETQ. V was cut by 0 bases and J by 0 bases, with 5 bases left in between. CDR3 DNA sequence: TGCGCCAGCAGCTTGGGTGCTAGCACAGATACGCAGTATTTT. This codes for CASSLGASTDTQYF.

This clone was seen only a few times. The chain links TRBV7-9 to TRBJ1-1; tentatively, D is TRBD1 (6 bases). Germline V lookup: CDR1 SEHNR, CDR2 FQNEAQ (reference sequence). This CDR3 is built from 14 residues. The V and J ends lost 1 base and 7 bases respectively, with 13 bases between them. The CDR3 is CASSLGLQGVEAFF. The CDR3 coding sequence is TGTGCCAGCAGCTTAGGCCTACAGGGAGTTGAAGCTTTCTTT.

This chain links TRBV15 with TRBJ1-1; possibly TRBD1 for D (5 bases). Germline CDR1 reads LNHNV; CDR2 reads YYDKDF (reference sequence). There are 14 residues in the CDR3. Trimming left V 4 bases short and J 4 bases short, with 13 bases between. The CDR3 bases are TGTGCCACCAGCATTCGACGTCAGGGCACTGAAGCTTTCTTT. Its protein is CATSIRRQGTEAFF. Full variable domain (missing parts from reference TRBV15 and TRBJ1-1): DAMVIQNPRYQVTQFGKPVTLSCSQTLNHNVMYWYQQKSSQAPKLLFHYYDKDFNNEADTPDNFQSRRPNTSFCFLDIRSPGLGDTAMYLCATSIRRQGTEAFFGQGTRLTVV.

The chain is built from TRBV5-1 and TRBJ1-1; D uncertain. Germline CDR1 SGHRS, CDR2 YFSETQ. The CDR3 has 14 amino acids. Trimming took 0 bases from V and 3 from J, leaving 9 bases between them. CDR3 DNA: TGCGCCAGCAGCTTGGTTGGCCGTTACACTGAAGCTTTCTTT. It is translated as CASSLVGRYTEAFF. The whole variable domain, filled in from reference TRBV5-1 and TRBJ1-1, reads KAGVTQTPRYLIKTRGQQVTLSCSPISGHRSVSWYQQTPGQGLQFLFEYFSETQRNKGNFPGRFSGRQFSNSRSEMNVSTLELGDSALYLCASSLVGRYTEAFFGQGTRLTVV.

The chain joins TRBV19 to TRBJ2-7, with D possibly matching TRBD1 (6 bases). The ends were cut back, 3 bases at V and 2 bases at J, with 14 bases in the middle. The CDR3 length is 15 residues. Per germline, CDR1 LNHDA and CDR2 SQIVND (reference sequence). As DNA, the CDR3 is TGTGCCAGTAGTATTGGGGGCGCCTACCCCTACGAGCAGTACTTC. Translated: CASSIGGAYPYEQYF.

The rearrangement joins TRBV11-2 to TRBJ2-3, with a tentative D call TRBD2 (6 bases). This CDR3 region has 15 residues. The V gene lost 1 base and the J gene lost 3 bases, with 11 bases spanning the gap. Germline loops: CDR1 SGHAT, CDR2 FQNNGV. As DNA, the CDR3 is TGTGCCAGCAGCTTAGGCGGGACCGGGACAGATACGCAGTATTTT. As protein: CASSLGGTGTDTQYF.

This chain uses TRBV10-3 with TRBJ1-1; D may be TRBD1 (5 bases). Germline lookup yields CDR1 ENHRY and CDR2 SYGVKD. V was clipped by 5 bases and J by 2 bases, with 15 bases between them. The CDR3 runs 15 residues. CDR3 amino acids: CAISNRGGGNTEAFF. CDR3 nucleotides: TGTGCCATCAGTAACCGCGGGGGAGGAAACACTGAAGCTTTCTTT.